This T cell receptor (beta chain) was documented in a study of a mutant IDH1 vaccine in newly diagnosed glioma. Study context: Prior therapy was radiotherapy, temozolomide, or both; most received both. Study outcomes and limitations: Of the patients, about 95% had vaccine-induced immune responses.

Regarding time point: baseline, week 1 (first vaccination visit). Documented treatment: pre-vaccination baseline after standard-of-care therapy. To note about this clone: Its specificity is not known.

The assay was immunoSEQ multiplex PCR, and TCRdb's table has in-frame clones only and misses some. The sample consists of some 70,000 clones, roughly 78% of them appearing once. CDR3 length equals 13 residues. The V end lost 4 bases, the J end lost 7 bases, and 14 bases lay between the germline ends. Germline V gene lookup returns CDR1 GTSNPN and CDR2 SVGIG (reference sequence). V usage is TRBV30 and J usage is TRBJ1-5; D not certain. The source material was PBMCs, sampled from a glioma patient treated with radiotherapy, temozolomide or both. The origin of this receptor is a man aged 45 to 65 with glioma. The CDR3 nucleotides read TGTGCCTGGACACGCTATCCAACCCAGCCCCAGCATTTT. This codes for CAWTRYPTQPQHF. Variable domain in full (rest from reference TRBV30 and TRBJ1-5): SQTIHQWPATLVQPVGSPLSLECTVEGTSNPNLYWYRQAAGRGLQLLFYSVGIGQISSEVPQNLSASRPQDRQFILSSKKLLLSDSGFYLCAWTRYPTQPQHFGDGTRLSIL.